The 17 T cell receptor beta chains reported below all come from one sample, sequenced in a study of blood T cell repertoires in COVID-19. Some clones are missing from TCRdb's copy, which holds only in-frame ones; the method was immunoSEQ multiplex PCR. Of just over 350,000 clones listed, roughly 87% are singletons. Sequences were obtained from PBMCs or T cells enriched from blood (not recorded which). Every receptor here comes from a woman younger than 45 who had recovered from COVID-19.

The chain combines TRBV6-4 with TRBJ2-1; 8 bases match TRBD2. The CDR3 sequence is 16 residues long. Germline CDR1 and CDR2: MRHNA and SNTAGT. With V trimmed by 8 bases and J by 3 bases, 12 bases remained unmatched. Written as DNA, the CDR3 is TGTGCCAGCCGCGGTTTCTGGCGGGGGGACTACAATGAGCAGTTCTTC. Its translation: CASRGFWRGDYNEQFF.

The chain is built from TRBV3-1 (or the pseudogene TRBV3-2) and TRBJ2-7; no clear D. Trimming shortened V by 1 base and J by 5 bases, and 15 bases separated the two germline ends. The CDR3 is 15 residues long. CDR1 LGHDT and CDR2 YNNKEL come from the germline V gene (reference sequence). The CDR3 reads CASSQAGSRMHEQYF. In DNA form, the CDR3 reads TGTGCCAGCAGCCAAGCTGGGTCTAGGATGCACGAGCAGTACTTC.

This clone showed up just a few times. V and J are TRBV11-2 and TRBJ2-1; TRBD1 aligns across 9 bases. Germline V gene data show CDR1 as SGHAT and CDR2 as FQNNGV. The CDR3 runs 15 residues. The trim removed 3 bases at V and 7 bases at J, leaving 7 bases unmatched. In DNA form, the CDR3 reads TGTGCCAGCAGCTTGGGACAGGGCCAGGTGAATGAGCAGTTCTTC. Its translation: CASSLGQGQVNEQFF.

The chain employs TRBV27 and TRBJ1-3, with D maybe TRBD1 (5 bases). Germline-derived CDR1 and CDR2 are MNHEY and SMNVEV (reference sequence). The CDR3 contains 17 residues. With 5 bases removed from V and 4 bases from J, the gap between germline ends came to 21 bases. The CDR3 here is CASSPGGEVGSGNTIYF. CDR3 sequence (DNA): TGTGCCAGCAGTCCTGGGGGGGAGGTAGGCTCCGGAAACACCATATATTTT.

The chain combines TRBV4-1 with TRBJ2-2, with D perhaps matching TRBD2 (5 bases). The germline V and J ends were trimmed by 2 bases and 4 bases, with 14 bases remaining between them. Germline CDR1 MGHRA, CDR2 YSYEKL. This CDR3 has 16 residues. This CDR3 is CASSQHLASGTGELFF. DNA for the CDR3: TGCGCCAGCAGCCAACACCTAGCATCTGGCACCGGGGAGCTGTTTTTT.

This rearrangement joins TRBV9 to TRBJ1-1, with D possibly matching TRBD1 (5 bases). Trimming took 0 bases from V and 3 from J, leaving 12 bases between them. The germline gives CDR1 SGDLS, CDR2 YYNGEE. The CDR3 consists of 15 residues. CDR3 sequence reads: CASSVAKGLDTEAFF. As DNA, the CDR3 is TGTGCCAGCAGCGTAGCCAAGGGGTTGGACACTGAAGCTTTCTTT. Using reference TRBV9 and TRBJ1-1 for the parts outside the CDR3, the full variable domain is DSGVTQTPKHLITATGQRVTLRCSPRSGDLSVYWYQQSLDQGLQFLIQYYNGEERAKGNILERFSAQQFPDLHSELNLSSLELGDSALYFCASSVAKGLDTEAFFGQGTRLTVV.

V gene TRBV11-2 combines with J gene TRBJ2-7, with TRBD1 as a possible D gene (6 bases). Trimming took 4 bases from V and 2 from J, leaving 15 bases between them. The germline gives CDR1 SGHAT, CDR2 FQNNGV. The CDR3 consists of 15 residues. CDR3 sequence reads: CASSSVGQIPYEQYF. CDR3 nucleotide sequence: TGTGCCAGCAGCTCGGTCGGACAGATTCCCTACGAGCAGTACTTC.

This clone was seen once. The chain joins TRBV7-9 to TRBJ2-7; D is ambiguous. CDR1 is SEHNR, CDR2 FQNEAQ, per germline (reference sequence). The CDR3 runs 13 residues. V was clipped by 0 bases and J by 7 bases, with 10 bases between them. The CDR3 here is CASSLATGLEQYF. The CDR3, as DNA: TGTGCCAGCAGCTTAGCAACGGGTTTGGAGCAGTACTTC.

The sample holds a few counts of this clone. The chain has TRBV5-1 and TRBJ2-3, with a tentative D call TRBD2 (6 bases). CDR3 size: 16 residues. The V end was cut by 7 bases, the J end by 0 bases, with 18 bases between. Germline CDR1 SGHRS, CDR2 YFSETQ. CDR3 bases: TGCGCCAGCTTCCCCGGGGGAGCCGTTAGCACAGATACGCAGTATTTT. Translated: CASFPGGAVSTDTQYF.

V usage is TRBV19 and J usage is TRBJ1-2; no clear D gene. V lost 3 bases and J 8 bases, leaving 13 bases between the germline ends. From germline, CDR1 is LNHDA and CDR2 SQIVND (reference sequence). This CDR3 is 13 amino acids long. Written as DNA, the CDR3 is TGTGCCAGTAGTATCTCGGTAGGGAGCGGCTACACCTTC. Translated, it gives CASSISVGSGYTF.

As to this clone: At the DNA level, this CDR3 is encoded by other sequences in the same sample as well. This chain links TRBV6-1 with TRBJ1-1; weak D call: TRBD1 (6 bases). Trimming took 2 bases from V and 0 from J, leaving 10 bases between them. CDR1 is MNHNS and CDR2 is SASEGT in the germline V gene. The CDR3 contains 15 residues. The CDR3: CASSESTGMNTEAFF. The CDR3 region has the DNA TGTGCCAGCAGTGAAAGTACAGGGATGAACACTGAAGCTTTCTTT.

The chain uses TRBV6-6 and TRBJ2-1; D might be TRBD1 (6 bases). Germline CDR1 is MNHNY and CDR2 is SVGAGI (reference sequence). The CDR3 covers 13 residues. CDR3 sequence (DNA): TGTGCTGCGAGTCCCCTAGGGGGCAATGAGCAGTTCTTC. Translating it yields CAASPLGGNEQFF.

The chain couples TRBV7-8 to TRBJ1-5, with 8 bases lining up with TRBD1. The length of the CDR3 is 15 residues. V was clipped by 4 bases and J by 7 bases; unmatched bases: 9. Germline V gene lookup returns CDR1 SGHVS and CDR2 FQNEAQ. CDR3 coding DNA: TGTGCCAGCAGCTCGTACGGACAGGGCGAACAGCCCCAGCATTTT. Translation gives CASSSYGQGEQPQHF.

There are a few counts of this clone. The V and J genes are TRBV18 and TRBJ2-7; a weak D match, TRBD1 (6 bases). From germline, CDR1 is KGHSH and CDR2 LQKENI. V dropped 6 bases and J dropped 0 bases, with 15 bases sitting between them. There are 15 residues in the CDR3. The CDR3 sequence: CASSPTGNPSYEQYF. As DNA, the CDR3 is TGTGCCAGCTCCCCAACAGGGAACCCCTCCTACGAGCAGTACTTC.

The CDR3, as DNA: TGCAGCGTTGAAGGAGGGTCGGGAGGCGGAAAAGAGACCCAGTACTTC. Its translation is CSVEGGSGGGKETQYF. V gene TRBV29-1 combines with J gene TRBJ2-5; 7 positions match TRBD2. This CDR3 region has 16 residues. Trimming took 1 base from V and 3 from J; bases not matched to a gene: 11. Germline lookup yields CDR1 SQVTM and CDR2 ANQGSEA.

To note about this clone: This sample also contains other DNA sequences that code for the same CDR3. The chain employs TRBV12-3 or TRBV12-4 and TRBJ1-1, with D maybe TRBD1 (5 bases). The germline V and J ends were trimmed by 2 bases and 7 bases, with 8 bases remaining between them. This CDR3 has 12 residues. CDR3 protein: CASSLRGGEAFF. The CDR3 DNA follows: TGTGCCAGCAGTTTAAGGGGCGGTGAAGCTTTCTTT.

The J gene is TRBJ2-7, the V gene TRBV5-4; 7 bases agree with TRBD1. The CDR3 runs to 13 residues. Germline CDR1 SGHNT, CDR2 YYREEE (reference sequence). Trimming took 1 base from V and 5 from J; bases not matched to a gene: 3. In nucleotides, the CDR3 is TGTGCCAGCAGCTTGAGAGGGGGCAACGAGCAGTACTTC. Amino acid sequence: CASSLRGGNEQYF. The variable domain in full, completed from reference TRBV5-4 and TRBJ2-7, reads ETGVTQSPTHLIKTRGQQVTLRCSSQSGHNTVSWYQQALGQGPQFIFQYYREEENGRGNFPPRFSGLQFPNYSSELNVNALELDDSALYLCASSLRGGNEQYFGPGTRLTVT.